The present T cell receptor beta chain was sequenced within a study of blood T cells in healthy people across ages. Study-wide points: Diversity estimates drawn from one million T cells were deemed underestimates.

Next came a second PCR, run for about 7 to 12 cycles, which used a sample-barcoded 5' primer along with a J-beta primer mix. Every cDNA molecule bore a tag from a template-switch adaptor containing 12 random nucleotides. From each sample, at least 3 million paired-end reads containing CDR3 were obtained. TCRdb redid the calling of the 5' RACE reads with MiXCR, one entry per CDR3 protein. The sample shows 600,000 to 650,000 distinct CDR3 sequences, around 54% of them seen only once. V lost 8 bases, J lost 1 base, and 9 bases stayed unmatched. This CDR3 spans 15 amino acids. This clonotype showed up many times. The antigen remains undetermined.

This clonotype was sampled from a man between 60 and 75 years old in good health. The chain uses TRBV12-3 or TRBV12-4 and TRBJ2-7, with 9 bases lining up with TRBD1. Sequenced material: blood. The CDR3 DNA follows: TGTGCCAGCTCGCCAGGACAGGGGAGTTCCTACGAGCAGTACTTC. Protein product: CASSPGQGSSYEQYF.